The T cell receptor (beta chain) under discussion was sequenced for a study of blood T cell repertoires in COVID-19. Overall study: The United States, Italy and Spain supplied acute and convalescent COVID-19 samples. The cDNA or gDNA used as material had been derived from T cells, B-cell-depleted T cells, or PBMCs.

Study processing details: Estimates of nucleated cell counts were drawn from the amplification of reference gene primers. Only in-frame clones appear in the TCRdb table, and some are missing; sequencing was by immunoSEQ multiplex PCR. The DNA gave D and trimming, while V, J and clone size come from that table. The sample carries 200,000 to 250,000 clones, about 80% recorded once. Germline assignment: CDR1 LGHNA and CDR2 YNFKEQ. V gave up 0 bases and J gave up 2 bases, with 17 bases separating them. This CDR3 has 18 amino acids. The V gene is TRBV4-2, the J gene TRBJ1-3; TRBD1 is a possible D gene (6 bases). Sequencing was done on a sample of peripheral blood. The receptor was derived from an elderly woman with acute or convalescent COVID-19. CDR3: CASSQDPPGAGAGNTIYF. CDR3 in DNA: TGTGCCAGCAGCCAAGACCCCCCCGGGGCAGGGGCTGGAAACACCATATATTTT.